This T cell receptor beta chain came from a study of CD8 T cells in ankylosing spondylitis. Findings and caveats of the study: Prior literature has documented some motif variants in synovial fluid and blood from reactive arthritis. Matched synovial fluid from ankylosing spondylitis patients was reported to be enriched for disease-linked clones. Seemingly distinctive of ankylosing spondylitis blood was a TCR beta motif formed by eight highly homologous variants.

For this clonotype: The target antigen is unknown.

The CDR3 sequence is 14 residues long. From germline, CDR1 is SNHLY and CDR2 FYNNEI. J gave up 9 bases and V 4 bases, and 2 bases lay outside the gene matches. Preparation of TCR beta libraries was done by quantitative 5'-RACE with molecular barcodes. TCRdb used MiXCR to reprocess the 5' RACE reads, holding one entry per CDR3 protein. The table shows almost 400,000 distinct CDR3 sequences, with more than 20% occurring only once. The chain combines TRBV2 with TRBJ2-1; 14 bases map to TRBD2. Sequenced material: blood, either unsorted or a sorted T cell fraction (not recorded which). The origin of this receptor is a male donor with ankylosing spondylitis. This CDR3 reads CASSGLAGGFEQFF. The CDR3 region has the DNA TGTGCCAGCAGTGGACTAGCGGGAGGGTTTGAGCAGTTCTTC. The whole variable domain, filled in from reference TRBV2 and TRBJ2-1, reads EPEVTQTPSHQVTQMGQEVILRCVPISNHLYFYWYRQILGQKVEFLVSFYNNEISEKSEIFDDQFSVERPDGSNFTLKIRSTKLEDSAMYFCASSGLAGGFEQFFGPGTRLTVL.